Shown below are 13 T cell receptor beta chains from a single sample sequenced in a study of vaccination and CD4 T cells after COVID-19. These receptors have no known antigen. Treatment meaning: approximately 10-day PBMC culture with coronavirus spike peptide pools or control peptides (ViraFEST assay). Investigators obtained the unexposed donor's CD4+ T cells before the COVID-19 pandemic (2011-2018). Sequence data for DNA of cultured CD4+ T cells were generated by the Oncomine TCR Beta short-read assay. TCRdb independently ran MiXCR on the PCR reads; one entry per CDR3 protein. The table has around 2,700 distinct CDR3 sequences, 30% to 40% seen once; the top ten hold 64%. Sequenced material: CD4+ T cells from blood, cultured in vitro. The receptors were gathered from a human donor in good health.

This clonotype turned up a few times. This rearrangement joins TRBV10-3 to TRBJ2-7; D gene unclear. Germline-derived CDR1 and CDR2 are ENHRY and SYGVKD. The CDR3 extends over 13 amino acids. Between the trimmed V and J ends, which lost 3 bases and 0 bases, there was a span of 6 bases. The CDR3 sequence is CAISEGGSYEQYF. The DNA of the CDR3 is TGTGCCATCAGTGAAGGCGGCTCCTACGAGCAGTACTTC.

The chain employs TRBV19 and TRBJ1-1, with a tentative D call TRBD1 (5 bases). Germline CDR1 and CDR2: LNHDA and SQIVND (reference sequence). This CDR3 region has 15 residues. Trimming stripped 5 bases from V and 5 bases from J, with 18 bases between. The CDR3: CASSVPARGATEAFF. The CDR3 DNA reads TGTGCCAGTAGTGTCCCGGCGAGGGGCGCGACTGAAGCTTTCTTT.

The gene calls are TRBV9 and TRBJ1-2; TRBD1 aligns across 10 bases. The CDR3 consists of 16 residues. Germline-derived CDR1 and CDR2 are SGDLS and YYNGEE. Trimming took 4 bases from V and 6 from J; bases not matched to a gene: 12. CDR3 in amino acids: CASSPLGTGVGNGYTF. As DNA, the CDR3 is TGTGCCAGCAGCCCACTGGGGACAGGGGTAGGAAATGGCTACACCTTC.

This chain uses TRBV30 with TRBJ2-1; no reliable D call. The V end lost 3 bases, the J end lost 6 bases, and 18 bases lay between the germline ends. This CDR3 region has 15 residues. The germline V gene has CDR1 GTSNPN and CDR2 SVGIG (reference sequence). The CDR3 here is CAWRDGRLRLNEQFF. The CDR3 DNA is TGTGCCTGGAGGGACGGCCGTCTCAGACTCAATGAGCAGTTCTTC.

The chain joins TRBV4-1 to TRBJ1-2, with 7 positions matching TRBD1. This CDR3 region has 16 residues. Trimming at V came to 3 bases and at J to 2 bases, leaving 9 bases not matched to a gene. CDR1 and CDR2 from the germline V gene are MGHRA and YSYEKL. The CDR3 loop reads CASSQREGTANYGYTF. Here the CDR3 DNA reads TGCGCCAGCAGCCAGAGGGAAGGGACAGCGAACTATGGCTACACCTTC.

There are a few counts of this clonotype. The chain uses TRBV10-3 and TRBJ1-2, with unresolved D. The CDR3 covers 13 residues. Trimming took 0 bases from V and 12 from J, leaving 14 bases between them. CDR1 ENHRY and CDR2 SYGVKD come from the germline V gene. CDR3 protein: CAISESARPGNTF. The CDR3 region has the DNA TGTGCCATCAGTGAGTCGGCCAGGCCCGGTAACACCTTC.

CDR3 protein: CSVEEDSYTEAFF. The CDR3 DNA sequence: TGCAGCGTTGAAGAGGACAGTTACACTGAAGCTTTCTTT. This rearrangement joins TRBV29-1 to TRBJ1-1; tentative D call: TRBD1 (6 bases). The V gene's germline CDR1 is SQVTM and CDR2 ANQGSEA. The CDR3 contains 13 residues. Trimming stripped 0 bases from V and 3 bases from J, with 8 bases between.

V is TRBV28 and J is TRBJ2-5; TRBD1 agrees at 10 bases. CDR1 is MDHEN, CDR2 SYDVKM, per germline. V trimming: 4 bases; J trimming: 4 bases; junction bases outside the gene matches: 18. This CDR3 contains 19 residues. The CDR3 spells CASSSWGGTGETGGETQYF. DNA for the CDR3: TGTGCCAGCAGTTCCTGGGGGGGGACAGGGGAAACTGGGGGAGAGACCCAGTACTTC.

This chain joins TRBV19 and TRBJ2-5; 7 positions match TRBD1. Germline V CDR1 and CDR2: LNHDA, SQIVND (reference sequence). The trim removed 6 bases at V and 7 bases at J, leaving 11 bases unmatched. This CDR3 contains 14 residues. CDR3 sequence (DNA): TGTGCCAGTAGCATCACAGGGGTTGGGGGGACCCAGTACTTC. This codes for CASSITGVGGTQYF.

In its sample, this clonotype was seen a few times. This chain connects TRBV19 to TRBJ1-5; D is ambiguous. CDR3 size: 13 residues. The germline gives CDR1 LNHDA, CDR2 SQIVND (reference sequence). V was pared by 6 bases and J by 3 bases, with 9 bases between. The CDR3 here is CASSRAANQPQHF. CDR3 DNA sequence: TGTGCCAGTAGCCGGGCGGCCAATCAGCCCCAGCATTTT. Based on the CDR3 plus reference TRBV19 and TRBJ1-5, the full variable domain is DGGITQSPKYLFRKEGQNVTLSCEQNLNHDAMYWYRQDPGQGLRLIYYSQIVNDFQKGDIAEGYSVSREKKESFPLTVTSAQKNPTAFYLCASSRAANQPQHFGDGTRLSIL.

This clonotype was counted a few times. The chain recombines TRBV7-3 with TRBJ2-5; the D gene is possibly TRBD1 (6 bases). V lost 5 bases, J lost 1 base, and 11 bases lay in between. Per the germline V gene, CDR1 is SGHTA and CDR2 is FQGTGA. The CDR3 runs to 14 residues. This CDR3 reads CASSPTGLQETQYF. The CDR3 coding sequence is TGTGCCAGCAGCCCCACAGGGCTCCAAGAGACCCAGTACTTC. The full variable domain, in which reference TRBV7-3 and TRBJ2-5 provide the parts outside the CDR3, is GAGVSQTPSNKVTEKGKYVELRCDPISGHTALYWYRQSLGQGPEFLIYFQGTGAADDSGLPNDRFFAVRPEGSVSTLKIQRTERGDSAVYLCASSPTGLQETQYFGPGTRLLVL.

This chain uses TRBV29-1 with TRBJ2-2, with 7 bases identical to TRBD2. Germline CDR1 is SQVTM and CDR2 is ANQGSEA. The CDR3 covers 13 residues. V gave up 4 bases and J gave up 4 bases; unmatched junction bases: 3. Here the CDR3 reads CSVGGGGTGELFF. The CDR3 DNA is TGCAGCGTTGGTGGGGGGGGCACCGGGGAGCTGTTTTTT.

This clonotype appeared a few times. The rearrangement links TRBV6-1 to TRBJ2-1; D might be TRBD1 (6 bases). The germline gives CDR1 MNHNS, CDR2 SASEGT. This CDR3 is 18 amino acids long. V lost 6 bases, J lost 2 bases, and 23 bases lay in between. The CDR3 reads CASSDLLGASGTYNEQFF. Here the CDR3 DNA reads TGTGCCAGCAGCGACCTTCTGGGGGCTTCCGGCACCTACAATGAGCAGTTCTTC.